This T cell receptor beta chain was sequenced during a study of blood T cell repertoires in COVID-19. Whole-study context: The study drew acute and convalescent COVID-19 samples from the United States, Italy and Spain. T cells, B-cell-depleted T cells, or PBMCs supplied cDNA or gDNA.

J lost 1 base, V lost 5 bases, and 6 bases had no gene match. The CDR3 runs 16 residues. Germline CDR1 SGHTA, CDR2 FQGNSA. Clones were sequenced by immunoSEQ multiplex PCR, and TCRdb holds only the in-frame ones, with some missing. The sample consists of around 46,000 clones, about 85% of them appearing once. This chain joins TRBV7-2 and TRBJ2-1, with TRBD2 identical over 9 bases. The clonotype was recovered from a man aged 40-50 years with active COVID-19. Specimen: peripheral blood. The CDR3 sequence: CASSTRLADSYNEQFF. The CDR3 coding sequence is TGTGCCAGCAGCACACGACTAGCGGATTCCTACAATGAGCAGTTCTTC.